The 8 T cell receptor beta chains given below trace back to one sample, sequenced in a study of cytomegalovirus exposure and HLA in healthy donors. Vbeta (60) and Jbeta (13) primers were used in the PCR. Sequenced by immunoSEQ multiplex PCR; TCRdb stores in-frame clones only, minus some. The sample holds 78,000 or so clones, approximately 88% seen once. The sequencing sample was made of PBMCs. The receptors shown here come from a woman aged 50 to 60 in good health and CMV-seronegative.

The chain's CDR3 is CASSFESGDTQYF. For the CDR3, the DNA is TGTGCCAGTAGTTTTGAGTCAGGCGATACGCAGTATTTT. The gene calls are TRBV19 and TRBJ2-3; no firm D call. V dropped 5 bases and J dropped 6 bases, with 12 bases sitting between them. This CDR3 comprises 13 residues. CDR1 LNHDA and CDR2 SQIVND come from the germline V gene (reference sequence).

The chain joins TRBV5-6 to TRBJ1-2; TRBD1 aligns across 7 bases. This CDR3 has 14 residues. Germline assignment: CDR1 SGHDT and CDR2 YYEEEE. V trimming: 1 base; J trimming: 4 bases; junction bases outside the gene matches: 4. The CDR3 coding sequence is TGTGCCAGCAGCTTGCTAGGGGGCTCCTATGGCTACACCTTC. This encodes CASSLLGGSYGYTF.

The chain recombines TRBV9 with TRBJ2-1; 7 bases are a match to TRBD2. Unmatched junction bases numbered 1, after V lost 0 bases and J lost 4 bases. From germline, CDR1 is SGDLS and CDR2 YYNGEE. This CDR3 spans 14 amino acids. CDR3 sequence (DNA): TGTGCCAGCAGCGTAGCTAGCGGATACAATGAGCAGTTCTTC. Encoded protein: CASSVASGYNEQFF.

This clone was counted between two and nine times. This chain uses TRBV10-3 with TRBJ2-2; D is possibly TRBD2 (6 bases). V lost 11 bases and J 5 bases, leaving 15 bases between the germline ends. The germline V gene has CDR1 ENHRY and CDR2 SYGVKD. The CDR3 covers 13 residues. The CDR3 region is CAERESLTGELFF. CDR3 in DNA: TGTGCCGAACGGGAGAGCTTGACCGGGGAGCTGTTTTTT.

The V call is TRBV28, the J call TRBJ2-3; 9 bases line up with TRBD2. The junction had 6 bases not matched to a gene; V was cut back by 3 bases and J by 2 bases. Germline CDR1 and CDR2: MDHEN and SYDVKM. The CDR3 length is 16 residues. This CDR3 reads CASSLASGTITDTQYF. The CDR3 DNA reads TGTGCCAGCAGTTTGGCTAGCGGGACCATCACAGATACGCAGTATTTT.

With respect to this clone: A read error may produce the germline difference seen at one junction end. In the same sample, other DNA sequences code for this CDR3. The V and J genes are TRBV5-4 and TRBJ2-7; D may be TRBD1 (6 bases). CDR1 is SGHNT, CDR2 YYREEE, per germline (reference sequence). There are 13 residues in the CDR3. CDR3 nucleotide sequence: TGTGCTAGCAGCTTAACAGGGACCTACGAGCAGTACTTC. Residues: CASSLTGTYEQYF.

The V and J genes are TRBV29-1 and TRBJ2-7, with a weak D call TRBD2 (5 bases). The V and J ends lost 5 bases and 4 bases respectively, with 15 bases between them. The CDR3 has 13 amino acids. Germline lookup yields CDR1 SQVTM and CDR2 ANQGSEA. The CDR3 loop is CSVLTKSGYEQYF. Written as DNA, the CDR3 is TGCAGCGTTTTAACCAAAAGCGGTTACGAGCAGTACTTC.

Here the CDR3 reads CASTSGPSYEQYF. The CDR3 nucleotides read TGTGCCAGCACTAGCGGGCCTTCCTACGAGCAGTACTTC. This chain connects TRBV2 to TRBJ2-7; 8 bases are a match to TRBD2. CDR1 and CDR2 (germline): SNHLY, FYNNEI. Trimming took 7 bases from V and 1 from J; bases not matched to a gene: 3. The CDR3 contains 13 residues.